This T cell receptor beta chain originates from a study of cytomegalovirus exposure and HLA in healthy donors (dated by TCRdb to about 2017). About the full investigation: An earlier analysis of approximately 590 of the donors reported approximately 270 Gb of sequence data and 100 million to 140 million unique TCR beta sequences from around 200 million T cells. Every discovery cohort repertoire had been produced on one sequencing platform. Among some 410 genotyped donors of the cohort, an average of approximately 240,000 unique TCR beta nucleotide sequences were sequenced per donor, approximately 20% of them non-productive. Genome-wide SNP genotypes for about 55% of the 666 donors were used in a later genetic analysis, which treated that subset as a discovery cohort. An early release covering 550 to 650 HLA-typed donors comprised about 320 gigabases of sequencing data and roughly 85 million unique TCR sequences. The later analysis used no new phenotypic data to find candidate immune exposures, relying instead on TCR beta sequences and their occurrence across donors. The study was designed to test whether signatures of past pathogen exposure could be identified by cataloging public T cell receptors. Donor age, sex, ethnicity and CMV serostatus were compiled alongside the repertoire data. In a later analysis, previously published TCR beta repertoires from 666 donors were re-analyzed and high-resolution HLA genotyping was added so that TCR occurrence patterns could be studied. Typing coverage varied by locus: roughly 620-640 donors for A, B, C, DRB1 and DQB1; more than 500 for DQA1; approximately 570 for DPA1; 450 to 480 for DPB1. An earlier analysis of 587 of the donors used high-throughput TCR beta sequencing to judge whether each TCR beta V gene segment behaved as functional or pseudogenic. The study used immunosequencing to profile the T cell repertoires of 666 subjects and linked those repertoires to cytomegalovirus serostatus. Because of strong linkage in the cohort, roughly five DR-DQ haplotypes were treated as single units for association and clustering. Along with the roughly 700-subject first cohort, a separate validation cohort of about 110 different subjects was used. To predict cytomegalovirus infection status, the study combined high-throughput TCR immunosequencing, statistical association of individual TCRs with disease status, and machine learning. Of the roughly 430 genotyped donors, roughly 85% fell in the genetic ancestry cluster associated with self-reported Caucasian donors. Class I and class II HLA loci were covered by the typing at four-digit resolution. What the authors observed across the whole study: This cohort had only TCR beta chains sequenced, and the lack of alpha or paired-chain data limited which features could be detected. Because counts were too low, roughly 16 rarely observed V segments, including chromosome 9 orphons, were excluded from the earlier analysis of 500 to 700 of the donors. A further reported finding was that TCR beta sequences accurately predicted the HLA-A and HLA-B alleles for most subjects in the first cohort. Compared with equally common non-associated chains, HLA-associated TCR beta chains in a later analysis were more clonally expanded and had lower generation probabilities. Assigning TCR associations to individual alleles was difficult when HLA alleles, especially DR and DQ, strongly co-occurred. Most TCR sequences were observed very rarely across donors, whereas some public TCRs were present in many individuals. A later analysis associated approximately 17,000 TCR beta sequences with specific HLA alleles at a false discovery rate of 0.05. Broadly in line with IMGT annotations, most TCR beta V segments showed up in productive rearrangements about 87% or about 30% of the time in an earlier analysis of several hundred of the donors. In a later analysis, most CMV-associated TCR beta chains were found to appear HLA-restricted, with HLA associations seemingly driven largely by CMV exposure. The study listed 150 to 200 TCR beta chains as associated with cytomegalovirus. Three of the identified cytomegalovirus-associated TCR beta chains were confirmed in vitro to be specific for cytomegalovirus antigens. Roughly uniform sequencing depth across donors was assumed in presence/absence analyses, although this assumption may not hold. Some IMGT-functional V segments, including TRBV6-2 and TRBV6-3, could not be distinguished by the 87-base-pair reads and were therefore excluded. For the cohort, immune exposure information was limited to CMV serostatus. Cytomegalovirus status was reported to be diagnosed by the classifier with high specificity and sensitivity in both the original and validation cohorts. In a later analysis, several top co-occurrence clusters were reported to appear linked to parvovirus B19, influenza, CMV and Epstein-Barr virus. A later genetic analysis associated a missense DCLRE1C variant with V-gene and J-gene trimming of TCR beta chains, and an independent cohort replicated the association. A group of highly shared sequence variants was considered likely to be a technical artifact of the sequencing pipeline. In a later genetic analysis, fewer N-insertions in productive TCRs were reported among donors in an Asian-associated ancestry cluster than the roughly 700-donor mean. A later analysis found that TCR association rates varied across HLA loci, with DRB1 alleles showing the most associated TCRs and HLA-C alleles the fewest. Correlated functional status among segregating V segments might reflect linkage disequilibrium, but an unknown experimental factor could not be ruled out. Because some donors lacked HLA typing at each locus, the association tests relied only on the typed subset. According to the authors, the approach could potentially be generalized to other disease states and immunological phenotypes.

The cohort comprised hundreds of healthy bone marrow donors. All cohort members were sampled while nominally healthy, although unrecorded immune exposures were likely present. The donor was CMV seropositive and belonged to the group of over 250 seropositive cohort members. A peripheral blood sample was collected from each donor, and TCR beta sequencing was performed on peripheral blood mononuclear cells. Genomic DNA extraction from the blood cell samples was performed with the Qiagen DNeasy Blood Extraction Kit. About this clone: Its recognized antigen is unknown. Within one base of it there is no much larger clone, and no base qualities were kept.

Preparation of the library involved the immunoSEQ multiplex PCR assay. The multiplex PCR relied on a mix of 60 forward primers for TCR Vbeta segments and 13 reverse primers for TCR Jbeta segments. Amplification of the CDR3 region of rearranged TCR beta genes was performed with a multiplex PCR assay on genomic DNA. The Illumina HiSeq System was used to sequence the amplified TCR beta libraries as 87-base-pair reads. In the authors' own workflow: Across the 700 or so repertoires, a later analysis counted 60 million to 90 million unique TCR beta chains, 8.5 million to 12 million of which were shared by at least two donors. A nearest-neighbor algorithm error-corrected the raw reads and collapsed the reads into unique sequences, merging closely related sequences to remove PCR and sequencing errors. CDR3 sequences were aligned to IMGT reference sequences to assign V, D and J gene segments. For a sequence to be retained, a match of at least six nucleotides to both a V gene segment and a J gene segment was required. Rearrangements were classified as productive when the CDR3 lacked stop codons and remained in frame with V and J, and all other rearrangements were classified as non-productive. CDR3 was defined according to IMGT convention as the region running from the second conserved V-encoded cysteine to the conserved J-encoded phenylalanine. In an earlier analysis of more than 550 of the donors, sequences lacking an unambiguous match to a single V gene segment were excluded. An earlier analysis of fewer than 750 of the donors called V segments functional above 56.7% productive rearrangements and segregating when the between-donor standard deviation exceeded 5%. A statistical classification framework was built for diagnosing cytomegalovirus status from the catalog of TCR beta chain sequences. In a later analysis, V and J genes were assigned by comparing TCR nucleotide sequences against IMGT/GENE-DB human TR gene sequences. A later analysis assigned CDR3 sequences and most-parsimonious VDJ recombination scenarios with the TCRdist pipeline. In a later analysis, each TCR beta chain was defined by its CDR3 amino acid sequence together with its V-gene family, and reads without a unique V-gene family were excluded. In a later analysis, approximately 640 highly shared, low-generation-probability nucleotide sequences were removed to address suspected cross-contamination and a sequencing artifact. In a later analysis, a clonal expansion index for each public chain was calculated from normalized within-repertoire ranks of inferred template counts. A later analysis computed generation probabilities with a VDJ recombination model fitted to out-of-frame rearrangements, and checked the results against IGoR. In a later analysis, TCR-TCR, TCR-HLA and TCR-CMV co-occurrence was scored with hypergeometric tests, and a repertoire-size bias correction was applied to TCR pairs. To estimate false discovery rates, a later analysis permuted the HLA or CMV assignments 20 times. In a later analysis, co-occurring TCRs were grouped using DBSCAN, with TCRdist sequence similarity added in when clustering inside HLA-allele-positive subsets. Repertoires with fewer than 30,000 or more than 120,000 public chains were left out of co-occurrence clustering, as were five repertoires with anomalous nucleotide sharing. TCRdb provides this immuneACCESS table in a form limited to in-frame rearrangements. Some clones are lacking; in checked studies, under half of them reflect an unresolved V gene, and why the rest are absent is not known. The V and J calls and clone size are taken from that table; D and trimming were inferred from the DNA. For this sample there are about 150,000 clones; roughly 77% appear just once. 7.5% to 9% of the sample is held by the ten biggest clonotypes.

CDR1 and CDR2 (SGHVS, FQNEAQ) derive from the germline V gene. Trimming removed 2 bases from V and 5 bases from J; the gene matches leave 9 bases unexplained. Spanning cysteine to phenylalanine, the CDR3 consists of 16 amino acids. Only the CDR3 portion is preserved as DNA: 48 bases, with reading frame beginning at the first base. The receptor was isolated from a young man in good health and CMV-seropositive. The sample was PBMCs. The rearrangement combines TRBV7-8 with TRBJ2-5; 9 junctional bases match TRBD2. The sequence in DNA is TGTGCCAGCAGCTTAAGGCGGGAGGGCTTTAGGGAGACCCAGTACTTC. It translates as CASSLRREGFRETQYF.